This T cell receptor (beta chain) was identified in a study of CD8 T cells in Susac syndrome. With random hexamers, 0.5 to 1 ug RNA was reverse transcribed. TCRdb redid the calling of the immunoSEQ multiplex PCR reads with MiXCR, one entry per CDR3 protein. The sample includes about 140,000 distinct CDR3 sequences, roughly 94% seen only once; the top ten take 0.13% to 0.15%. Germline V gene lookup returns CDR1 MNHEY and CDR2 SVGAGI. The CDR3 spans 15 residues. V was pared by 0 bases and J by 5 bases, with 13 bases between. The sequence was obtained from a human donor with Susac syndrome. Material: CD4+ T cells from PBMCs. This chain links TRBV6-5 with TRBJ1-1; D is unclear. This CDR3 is CASSYSTGVGTEAFF. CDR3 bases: TGTGCCAGCAGTTACTCGACTGGCGTGGGGACTGAAGCTTTCTTT.